The 10 T cell receptor beta chains below come from one sample, sequenced in a study of Tregs in tolerant kidney transplant recipients (dated by TCRdb to the late 2010s). Per the publication, the time point label means: blood sample drawn before combined kidney and bone marrow transplant. The library was built by means of the immunoSEQ multiplex PCR assay. This is the immuneACCESS table as TCRdb keeps it, with only in-frame sequences that have V and J called. A part of the clones is gone; compared with another copy, unresolved V genes explain less than half, and the rest is unexplained. Present in this sample are 110,000 or so clones, 85% to 90% of which were seen just once. Clones ranked in the top ten supply 0.34% of the sample. The sample consisted of CD4+ T cells from blood, taken before the transplant. Receptors originate from a human donor who received a combined kidney and bone marrow transplant.

The chain links TRBV7-9 to TRBJ2-3; D is perhaps TRBD1 (6 bases). Germline loops: CDR1 SEHNR, CDR2 FQNEAQ (reference sequence). CDR3 length equals 14 residues. Trimming shortened V by 5 bases and J by 0 bases, and 9 bases separated the two germline ends. The CDR3 region has the DNA TGTGCCAGCAGCCCGACAGGAAGCACAGATACGCAGTATTTT. Translated, it gives CASSPTGSTDTQYF.

The chain recombines TRBV5-1 with TRBJ2-5; TRBD1 matches 8 bases. Trimming removed 0 bases from V and 10 bases from J; junction bases left unmatched: 11. Germline values: CDR1 SGHRS, CDR2 YFSETQ. CDR3 length: 15 amino acids. CDR3 loop: CASSLAPGGLFDQYF. Here the CDR3 DNA reads TGCGCCAGCAGCTTGGCACCAGGGGGCCTATTCGACCAGTACTTC.

The V call is TRBV5-8, the J call TRBJ2-1, with D tentatively TRBD2 (6 bases). Germline lookup yields CDR1 SGHTS and CDR2 YDEGEE. The germline V and J ends were trimmed by 3 bases and 15 bases, with 16 bases remaining between them. There are 12 residues in the CDR3. The CDR3 nucleotides read TGTGCCAGCAGCTCGGAGGGTGAGGGGCGGTTCTTC. Translation: CASSSEGEGRFF.

The V gene is TRBV7-9, the J gene TRBJ2-1; tentatively, D is TRBD2 (5 bases). Between the trimmed V and J ends, which lost 0 bases and 5 bases, there was a span of 14 bases. The CDR3 is 16 amino acids. Per germline, CDR1 SEHNR and CDR2 FQNEAQ (reference sequence). CDR3 nucleotide sequence: TGTGCCAGCAGCTTAGCGGGGAGAGGGATGAACAATGAGCAGTTCTTC. This sequence encodes CASSLAGRGMNNEQFF.

The chain carries TRBV6-4 and TRBJ2-1; D possibly corresponds to TRBD2 (7 bases). This CDR3 region has 15 residues. The ends were cut back, 3 bases at V and 7 bases at J, with 16 bases in the middle. Germline V gives CDR1 MRHNA, CDR2 SNTAGT. In DNA, the CDR3 is TGTGCCAGCAGTGAGAGGGGGGGCCTGTTTAATGAGCAGTTCTTC. Translating gives CASSERGGLFNEQFF.

The CDR3 DNA reads TGCAGCGTTGAAAGTACGGGGGAGGAGCAGTACTTC. Translated: CSVESTGEEQYF. The chain links TRBV29-1 to TRBJ2-7, with D possibly TRBD2 on 6 matching bases. V lost 2 bases, J lost 7 bases, and 12 bases lay in between. Germline V gene data show CDR1 as SQVTM and CDR2 as ANQGSEA. The CDR3 loop spans 12 amino acids.

The rearrangement joins TRBV7-2 to TRBJ1-5, with D perhaps TRBD1 (6 bases). The CDR3 has 17 amino acids. The V gene lost 5 bases and the J gene lost 5 bases, with 22 bases spanning the gap. Germline V CDR1 and CDR2: SGHTA, FQGNSA. The CDR3 coding sequence is TGTGCCAGCAGCCCCCCGGGCGGGGGGGCATTCGATCAGCCCCAGCATTTT. It yields the protein CASSPPGGGAFDQPQHF.

This sequence joins TRBV19 and TRBJ2-1, with 9 bases matching TRBD1. The ends lost 3 bases at V and 3 bases at J; junction bases unmatched: 6. The CDR3 is 16 amino acids. CDR1 and CDR2 (germline): LNHDA, SQIVND (reference sequence). The CDR3 DNA reads TGTGCCAGTAGTATTTGGCCGGGACAGGGCTACAATGAGCAGTTCTTC. This codes for CASSIWPGQGYNEQFF.

The rearrangement uses TRBV5-6 and TRBJ2-1; 10 nucleotides line up with TRBD1. Trimming at V came to 4 bases and at J to 7 bases, leaving 8 bases not matched to a gene. The germline gives CDR1 SGHDT, CDR2 YYEEEE. This CDR3 comprises 15 residues. CDR3 loop: CASSKGGQGWNEQFF. The CDR3 DNA reads as TGTGCCAGCAGCAAAGGGGGACAGGGGTGGAATGAGCAGTTCTTC. Filled out from reference TRBV5-6 and TRBJ2-1, the complete variable domain reads DAGVTQSPTHLIKTRGQQVTLRCSPKSGHDTVSWYQQALGQGPQFIFQYYEEEERQRGNFPDRFSGHQFPNYSSELNVNALLLGDSALYLCASSKGGQGWNEQFFGPGTRLTVL.

This clone has only one observation. This chain links TRBV30 with TRBJ2-7; D might be TRBD2 (5 bases). The CDR3 runs 11 residues. CDR1 and CDR2 from the germline V gene are GTSNPN and SVGIG (reference sequence). V lost 0 bases and J lost 12, with 12 bases in between. Here the CDR3 DNA reads TGTGCCTGGAGTGTAGGGAGCCGAGGGTACTTC. Amino acids: CAWSVGSRGYF.